Listed here is a single T cell receptor beta chain. Its specific antigen is unknown. No quality values exist for individual bases; no much larger clone is one base distant. The donors were healthy, HIV-negative adults with no recently reported acute infections or vaccinations. Only Caucasian adults living in Nashville, Tennessee, USA were represented among the donors. Magnetic negative selection was used to enrich CD4+ T cells, after which naive cells were positively selected on CD45RA and the negative fraction became the memory subset. After blood collection by leukapheresis, PBMCs were isolated using Ficoll-Histopaque density gradient centrifugation and then cryopreserved in the vapor phase of liquid nitrogen. Purity and quantity of every magnetically sorted T cell population were checked by analytical flow cytometry. From each sorted fraction, genomic DNA was isolated and quantified by UV absorbance on a Nanodrop 2000c.

The data stem from a study of shared clonotypes between healthy human individuals (dated by TCRdb to 2018 to 2021). About the full investigation: The cohort comprised a couple of women and three men aged 18 to 49 years. Per donor, three plates each were used for CD4 naive and CD4 memory, two for CD8 naive, and one for CD8 memory. The study deeply sequenced blood TCR repertoires of about five healthy adults to estimate repertoire size and the extent of clonotype sharing between individuals. To increase sequencing depth and limit assay-specific biases, different laboratories used diverse techniques to prepare libraries and sequence TCR repertoires. Each donor's leukapheresis produced roughly between about 0.9 and 9.5 billion PBMCs.

Points the paper makes about the study in general: Sampling was restricted to blood, and TCR repertoires in tissues likely differ from the TCR repertoires found in blood. Because the study included only a small number of donors, the genetic and exposure-history diversity represented was limited. Naive subsets generally had larger estimated clonotype richness than memory subsets did. Pairwise subsampling indicated that sequencing depth was expected to affect the degree of clonotype sharing among donors. Across four donors, around 5% of naive CD4, roughly 3.8% of naive CD8, about 2.3% of memory CD4, and under 0.45% of memory CD8 clonotypes were shared. Compared with non-shared clonotypes, clonotypes shared by all four sorted-subset donors had higher generation probabilities. Incomplete sequencing was indicated by rarefaction of sorted-subset datasets, despite the large sequencing depth.

The germline V gene (reference sequence) specifies MNHEY as CDR1 and SMNVEV as CDR2. Taken from cysteine to phenylalanine, the CDR3 has 15 residues. The entry retains the CDR3 DNA only, 45 bases that are in frame from base 1. After removal of 5 bases from V and 2 bases from J, the junction retains 6 bases not matched to a gene. TCR CDR3 regions were amplified from genomic DNA by multiplex PCR using the deep immunoSEQ assay. For each cell subset, the extracted genomic DNA was distributed evenly across all wells of several immunoSEQ 96-well plates, and each plate served as one replicate. For sorted subsets, each replicate PCR was loaded with approximately 200 ng genomic DNA, equivalent to approximately 27,000 T cell genomes. The purified libraries were quantified using a Qubit 3.0 fluorometer, sized with a Bioanalyzer 2100, and then quantified again using the KAPA Library Quantification kit. Each immunoSEQ 96-well plate was sequenced on its own single-read 150-cycle Illumina NextSeq 550 flow cell. The original pipeline was this. Because the immunoSEQ output held only junctional sequences and lacked quality scores, the filtering could not match the filtering applied to full-length reads. To assign V/J genes and CDR3, sequences were annotated against IMGT germline references using PyIR, a Python wrapper for IgBLAST v1.9. Reads were filtered out if the reads had weak V/J assignments (E-value above 1e-6), no CDR3, stop codons, out-of-frame junctions, or ambiguous translated residues. V3J clonotypes were defined as sequences sharing an identical inferred V gene, J gene, and CDR3 amino acid sequence. The percentage overlap between two repertoires was calculated by dividing the number of shared unique clonotypes by the size of the smaller repertoire. RTK rarefaction, the Chao1 estimator, and Recon v2.1 estimates of unobserved clonotypes were used to assess repertoire richness. For all TCRbeta clonotypes obtained by the gDNA method from a handful of donors, generation probabilities were computed with OLGA. TCRdb retrieved this table from immuneACCESS and kept in-frame rearrangements only. Not all clones are present; in checked studies, unresolved V genes account for under half, and no reason is known for the remainder. From that table come the V and J calls and clone size; the DNA was used to work out D and trimming. The sample has 1,400,000 or so clones on record, approximately 98.5% of them singletons. The top ten constitute approximately 0.4% of the sample.

Sequencing input: naive CD4+ T cells sorted from blood. The cell subset or site label, as the study defines it: CD45RA+ positively selected. The sequence came from a young man in good health. The receptor chain draws on TRBV27 and TRBJ2-7, with 10 bases aligning to TRBD1. For the CDR3, the sequence is CASSGLGTGAYEQYF. Here is the DNA: TGTGCCAGCAGTGGCCTCGGGACAGGGGCCTACGAGCAGTACTTC.